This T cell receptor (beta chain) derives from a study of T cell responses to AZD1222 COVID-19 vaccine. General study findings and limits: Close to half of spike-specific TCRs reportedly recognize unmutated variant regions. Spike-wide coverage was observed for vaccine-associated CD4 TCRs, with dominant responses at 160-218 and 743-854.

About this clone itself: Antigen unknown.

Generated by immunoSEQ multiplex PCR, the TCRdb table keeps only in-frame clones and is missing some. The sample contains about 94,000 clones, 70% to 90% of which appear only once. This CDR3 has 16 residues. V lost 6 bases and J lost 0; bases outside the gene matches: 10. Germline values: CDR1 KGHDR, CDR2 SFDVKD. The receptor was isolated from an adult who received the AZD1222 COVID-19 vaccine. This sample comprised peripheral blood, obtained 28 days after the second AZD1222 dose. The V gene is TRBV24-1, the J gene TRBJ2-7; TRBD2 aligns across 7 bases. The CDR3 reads CATSFWRLAPSYEQYF. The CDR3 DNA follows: TGTGCCACCAGTTTTTGGAGACTAGCCCCCTCCTACGAGCAGTACTTC.